The 28 T cell receptor beta chains presented below share a single source sample, sequenced in a study of CD8 T cells in ankylosing spondylitis. These receptors have no known antigen. Findings and caveats of the study: Blood of patients with ankylosing spondylitis appeared to be characterized by a TCR beta motif of about 8 highly homologous variants.

MiXCR was run by TCRdb on the 5' RACE reads, yielding one entry per CDR3 protein. The table has 390,000 or so distinct CDR3 sequences, about 22% seen once. The sequenced material came from blood, either unsorted or a sorted T cell fraction (not recorded which). The origin of the receptors is a male donor with ankylosing spondylitis.

The rearrangement joins TRBV18 to TRBJ2-1; the match to TRBD2 covers 7 bases. CDR3 length: 15 amino acids. Germline loops: CDR1 KGHSH, CDR2 LQKENI. V was clipped by 6 bases and J by 3 bases; unmatched bases: 8. CDR3 loop: CASSRELDGYNEQFF. The CDR3 DNA follows: TGTGCCAGCTCGCGGGAGTTAGACGGCTACAATGAGCAGTTCTTC.

The table lists this clonotype with a few counts. The V and J genes are TRBV6-2 or TRBV6-3 and TRBJ1-2; no clear D. Germline lookup yields CDR1 MNHEY and CDR2 SVGEGT. The CDR3 totals 14 residues. Trimming removed 2 bases from V and 8 bases from J, with 15 bases in between. The CDR3: CASSYAGPGLGYTF. CDR3 nucleotides: TGTGCCAGCAGTTACGCCGGGCCCGGCTTAGGCTACACCTTC.

This clonotype came up a few times. This sequence joins TRBV28 and TRBJ2-1, with 10 bases identical to TRBD2. CDR3 size: 17 residues. V trimming: 6 bases; J trimming: 4 bases; junction bases outside the gene matches: 12. Germline V gives CDR1 MDHEN, CDR2 SYDVKM. The CDR3 loop is CASSASGTSVAYNEQFF. CDR3 coding DNA: TGTGCCAGCAGCGCCTCCGGGACTAGCGTAGCGTACAATGAGCAGTTCTTC.

This chain connects TRBV18 to TRBJ1-5, with D perhaps matching TRBD1 (5 bases). V lost 1 base and J 6 bases, leaving 10 bases between the germline ends. Germline V gene lookup returns CDR1 KGHSH and CDR2 LQKENI. The CDR3 is made up of 14 amino acids. The CDR3 sequence: CASSPLGLGQPQHF. CDR3 nucleotide sequence: TGTGCCAGCTCACCACTGGGGCTGGGTCAGCCCCAGCATTTT.

To note about this clonotype: A read error may account for a junction end that differs from germline. The CDR3 nucleotides read TGTACCACCGCAAGCGGGACTAGCACAGATACGCAGTATTTT. This encodes CTTASGTSTDTQYF. The chain is built from TRBV24-1 and TRBJ2-3; the match to TRBD2 covers 7 bases. From germline, CDR1 is KGHDR and CDR2 SFDVKD. This CDR3 has 14 amino acids.

This clonotype was seen more than once but under ten times. The CDR3 DNA sequence: TGTGCCAGCAGTTTTGACAGGGTCGCGAACACCGGGGAGCTGTTTTTT. Protein product: CASSFDRVANTGELFF. The chain combines TRBV12-3 or TRBV12-4 with TRBJ2-2; TRBD1 matches 7 bases. After removal of 3 bases from V and 0 bases from J, the junction contained 4 bases not matched to a gene. The CDR3 runs to 16 residues.

The chain links TRBV29-1 to TRBJ2-3, with 10 nucleotides matching TRBD2. CDR1 SQVTM and CDR2 ANQGSEA come from the germline V gene. The CDR3 loop spans 19 amino acids. With V trimmed by 5 bases and J by 3 bases, 20 bases remained unmatched. This CDR3 reads CSVSVFLAGDGGGTDTQYF. In DNA form, the CDR3 reads TGCAGCGTTTCCGTTTTCCTAGCGGGAGACGGTGGGGGTACAGATACGCAGTATTTT.

This chain uses TRBV7-9 with TRBJ2-5; D remains unclear. V was cut by 4 bases and J by 7 bases, with 16 bases left in between. The CDR3 spans 14 residues. CDR1 SEHNR and CDR2 FQNEAQ come from the germline V gene (reference sequence). The CDR3: CASSYLGPGWTQYF. The CDR3 DNA reads as TGTGCCAGCAGCTACCTAGGACCCGGTTGGACCCAGTACTTC.

This chain joins TRBV3-1 and TRBJ1-3, with D possibly TRBD1 on 5 matching bases. CDR3 size: 19 residues. CDR1 is LGHDT and CDR2 is YNNKEL in the germline V gene (reference sequence). Between the trimmed V and J ends, which lost 0 bases and 4 bases, there was a span of 22 bases. In DNA, the CDR3 is TGTGCCAGCAGCCAAGAGAACCGGGGGATGGTGGTATCGGGAAACACCATATATTTT. Its protein is CASSQENRGMVVSGNTIYF. Combining the CDR3 with reference TRBV3-1 and TRBJ1-3 gives the whole variable domain DTAVSQTPKYLVTQMGNDKSIKCEQNLGHDTMYWYKQDSKKFLKIMFSYNNKELIINETVPNRFSPKSPDKAHLNLHINSLELGDSAVYFCASSQENRGMVVSGNTIYFGEGSWLTVV.

This rearrangement joins TRBV20-1 to TRBJ2-1; tentatively, D is TRBD1 (6 bases). V lost 1 base, J lost 2 bases, and 9 bases lay in between. The CDR3 is 14 residues long. Germline CDR1 is DFQATT and CDR2 is SNEGSKA (reference sequence). The DNA of the CDR3 is TGCAGTGCTAGAGGGGGGCCAACCTACAATGAGCAGTTCTTC. Its protein product is CSARGGPTYNEQFF.

The chain has TRBV4-2 and TRBJ2-7; D tentatively reads TRBD1 or TRBD2 (5 bases each). The CDR3 consists of 14 residues. V was shortened by 1 base and J by 3 bases, with 10 bases between the two germline ends. CDR1 LGHNA and CDR2 YNFKEQ come from the germline V gene. The CDR3 coding sequence is TGTGCCAGCAGCCAAGGTGGGACGTTCTACGAGCAGTACTTC. Translation gives CASSQGGTFYEQYF.

This clonotype was detected only a few times. The CDR3 nucleotides read TGCGCCAGCAGCCCCGGACTCGGGCTCGAGACCCAGTACTTC. Amino acids: CASSPGLGLETQYF. The chain joins TRBV5-1 to TRBJ2-5; D possibly corresponds to TRBD2 (5 bases). Germline V gives CDR1 SGHRS, CDR2 YFSETQ. The CDR3 consists of 14 residues. V dropped 4 bases and J dropped 5 bases, with 15 bases sitting between them.

This clonotype was seen a handful of times. The V gene is TRBV20-1, the J gene TRBJ1-5; D unclear. Germline V gene sequence: CDR1 DFQATT, CDR2 SNEGSKA (reference sequence). Trimming took off 4 bases at V and 3 bases at J, with 7 bases between the two ends. This CDR3 comprises 12 residues. The CDR3 sequence is CSATINNQPQHF. CDR3 sequence (DNA): TGCAGTGCTACGATCAACAATCAGCCCCAGCATTTT.

The rearrangement uses TRBV7-2 and TRBJ2-3, with 9 bases matching TRBD2. Per the germline V gene, CDR1 is SGHTA and CDR2 is FQGNSA. The CDR3 is 15 residues long. Trimming at V came to 5 bases and at J to 2 bases, leaving 5 bases not matched to a gene. The CDR3 spells CASSRVAGDTDTQYF. The CDR3 nucleotides are TGTGCCAGCAGCCGAGTAGCGGGAGACACAGATACGCAGTATTTT.

The V call is TRBV7-3, the J call TRBJ1-1, with no clear D. Germline CDR1 SGHTA, CDR2 FQGTGA. This CDR3 comprises 14 residues. The ends were cut back, 5 bases at V and 1 base at J, with 11 bases in the middle. The CDR3 reads CASSQGRSNTEAFF. For the CDR3, the DNA is TGTGCCAGCAGCCAAGGACGGTCGAACACTGAAGCTTTCTTT.

The rearrangement links TRBV5-1 to TRBJ1-2; a weak D match, TRBD1 (6 bases). The germline gives CDR1 SGHRS, CDR2 YFSETQ. Trimming left V 3 bases short and J 8 bases short, with 20 bases between. The CDR3 runs 15 residues. The CDR3 bases are TGCGCCAGCAGCTGGGAACAGGGTGTCTGGAGGGGCTACACCTTC. Its translation is CASSWEQGVWRGYTF.

This clonotype has only a few counts. The chain joins TRBV5-5 to TRBJ2-7; 12 bases are shared with TRBD1. The CDR3 is 15 residues long. CDR1 and CDR2 (germline): SGHKS, YYEKEE (reference sequence). The V segment lost 3 bases and the J segment 5 bases; nucleotides outside the gene matches: 6. The DNA for the CDR3 is TGTGCCAGCAGCTCCGGGACAGGGGGCTTTAACGAGCAGTACTTC. Amino acids: CASSSGTGGFNEQYF.

This clonotype was seen a handful of times. Here the CDR3 DNA reads TGTGCCAGCGCGATACAGGGTTCCTACGAGCAGTACTTC. Its protein product is CASAIQGSYEQYF. This chain links TRBV27 with TRBJ2-7, with D maybe TRBD1 (6 bases). The V end lost 8 bases, the J end lost 1 base, and 12 bases lay between the germline ends. Germline V gene sequence: CDR1 MNHEY, CDR2 SMNVEV (reference sequence). The CDR3 consists of 13 residues.

The chain couples TRBV7-2 to TRBJ2-2, with TRBD2 as a possible D gene (6 bases). The CDR3 totals 15 residues. From germline, CDR1 is SGHTA and CDR2 FQGNSA. Between the trimmed V and J ends, which lost 5 bases and 6 bases, there was a span of 16 bases. CDR3 nucleotides: TGTGCCAGCAGCCCGCAGGGACTTCTCCCCGGGGAGCTGTTTTTT. Encoded protein: CASSPQGLLPGELFF.

The chain recombines TRBV7-2 with TRBJ2-7; unclear D gene. CDR1 and CDR2 from the germline V gene are SGHTA and FQGNSA. The germline V and J ends were trimmed by 3 bases and 1 base, with 10 bases remaining between them. The CDR3 is made up of 14 amino acids. CDR3 sequence reads: CASSLTARSYEQYF. CDR3 DNA sequence: TGTGCCAGCAGCTTGACTGCCCGTTCCTACGAGCAGTACTTC.

The J gene is TRBJ1-1, the V gene TRBV7-2, with D maybe TRBD1 (6 bases). The CDR3 is 15 amino acids. With 4 bases removed from V and 8 bases from J, the gap between germline ends came to 20 bases. Per germline, CDR1 SGHTA and CDR2 FQGNSA. CDR3 in amino acids: CASSSGGRGFEEAFF. CDR3 coding DNA: TGTGCCAGCAGCTCGGGCGGGAGGGGGTTTGAAGAAGCTTTCTTT.

This clonotype was seen more than once but under ten times. The V gene is TRBV7-2, the J gene TRBJ2-5; 11 bases line up with TRBD2. The CDR3 has 16 amino acids. Germline V gene sequence: CDR1 SGHTA, CDR2 FQGNSA. J lost 5 bases, V lost 0 bases, and 5 bases had no gene match. The CDR3 region is CASSLASGRARETQYF. CDR3 bases: TGTGCCAGCAGCTTAGCTAGCGGGAGGGCCAGGGAGACCCAGTACTTC.

This sequence joins TRBV29-1 and TRBJ1-5; D unclear. This CDR3 has 12 residues. The germline gives CDR1 SQVTM, CDR2 ANQGSEA. Trimming took off 4 bases at V and 2 bases at J, with 6 bases between the two ends. The CDR3, as DNA: TGCAGCGTTGCGGAGGGCAATCAGCCCCAGCATTTT. It specifies CSVAEGNQPQHF.

The sample holds a few counts of this clonotype. The rearrangement links TRBV20-1 to TRBJ2-1; D gene uncertain. The CDR3 spans 17 residues. Germline V CDR1 and CDR2: DFQATT, SNEGSKA (reference sequence). With 0 bases removed from V and 0 bases from J, the gap between germline ends came to 15 bases. The CDR3 protein is CSARDKDGTFSYNEQFF. The DNA of the CDR3 is TGCAGTGCTAGAGATAAGGATGGTACCTTCTCCTACAATGAGCAGTTCTTC.

This clonotype was picked up many times. This chain uses TRBV20-1 with TRBJ1-4, with D possibly being TRBD1 (6 bases). CDR1 DFQATT and CDR2 SNEGSKA come from the germline V gene (reference sequence). CDR3 size: 13 residues. Trimming pared 3 bases from V and 8 bases from J, leaving 13 bases between. The DNA for the CDR3 is TGCAGTGCTAGTACAGGGTTTGGCGAAAAACTGTTTTTT. It translates to CSASTGFGEKLFF.

Only a few counts were recorded for this clonotype. The chain combines TRBV12-3 or TRBV12-4 with TRBJ1-5; the D is unclear. This CDR3 is 15 amino acids long. The V end was cut by 5 bases, the J end by 6 bases, with 17 bases between. The chain's CDR3 is CASSTTLRVGQPQHF. CDR3 in DNA: TGTGCCAGCAGTACAACTTTAAGAGTGGGTCAGCCCCAGCATTTT.

The chain links TRBV28 to TRBJ2-7; no firm D call. The CDR3 has 15 residues. From germline, CDR1 is MDHEN and CDR2 SYDVKM. With 2 bases removed from V and 0 bases from J, the gap between germline ends came to 11 bases. Here the CDR3 DNA reads TGTGCCAGCAGTTTAGTGCTGGGTCTCTCCTACGAGCAGTACTTC. It translates to CASSLVLGLSYEQYF.

This clonotype has a count of ten or more. V usage is TRBV10-3 and J usage is TRBJ2-1; D unclear. The CDR3 contains 14 residues. The ends were cut back, 10 bases at V and 15 bases at J, with 28 bases in the middle. In germline, CDR1 is ENHRY, CDR2 SYGVKD. CDR3 residues: CATKTPTSGVSTFF. The DNA for the CDR3 is TGTGCCACCAAGACCCCGACCTCTGGGGTGTCAACGTTCTTC.